The clone carrying this T cell receptor (beta chain) was counted many times. Researchers made TCR beta libraries by using iRepertoire HTBI primers and running Arm-PCR on CDR3 regions. TCRdb recomputed calls from the multiplex PCR reads with MiXCR, one row per CDR3 protein. This table holds roughly 300,000 distinct CDR3 sequences, 20% found once. Indicated time point: persistent/refractory GD, antithyroid drugs over 5 years with positive TRAb. PBMCs provided the RNA from which the TCR library was made. The data are from a study of regulatory T cells in long-lasting Graves disease. Trimming shortened V by 2 bases and J by 3 bases, and 11 bases separated the two germline ends. This CDR3 is 15 amino acids long. CDR1 is KGHSH, CDR2 LQKENI, per germline.

The specimen was peripheral blood mononuclear cells (PBMCs), collected when the disease was refractory, from a patient treated with antithyroid drugs. This TCR was sampled from a female donor with Graves disease. This sequence joins TRBV18 and TRBJ1-5; D perhaps matches TRBD1 (6 bases). CDR3 protein: CASSPSRGTNQPQHF. In DNA, the CDR3 is TGTGCCAGCTCACCAAGCAGGGGAACCAATCAGCCCCAGCATTTT.